The 20 T cell receptor beta chains below come from one sample, sequenced in a study of blood T cell repertoires in COVID-19. The data were produced by immunoSEQ multiplex PCR, yet TCRdb's version contains in-frame clones alone and is incomplete. Of 200,000 to 250,000 clones listed, roughly 76% are singletons. The sequenced sample consisted of peripheral blood. These receptors were taken from an elderly woman with COVID-19, enrolled during active disease.

This chain links TRBV24-1 with TRBJ2-2; TRBD2 matches 12 bases. CDR1 and CDR2 (germline): KGHDR, SFDVKD. J lost 5 bases, V lost 3 bases, and 9 bases had no gene match. This CDR3 region has 18 residues. As DNA, the CDR3 is TGTGCCACCAGTGATGGTCCGAGACTAGCGGGAGTTACCGGGGAGCTGTTTTTT. This translates into CATSDGPRLAGVTGELFF.

V gene TRBV18 combines with J gene TRBJ2-5; D perhaps matches TRBD1 (6 bases). This CDR3 comprises 14 residues. The V end was cut by 4 bases, the J end by 5 bases, with 14 bases between. CDR1 is KGHSH, CDR2 LQKENI, per germline. CDR3 loop: CASSLQGLAETQYF. CDR3 nucleotide sequence: TGTGCCAGCTCACTACAGGGTTTGGCGGAGACCCAGTACTTC.

This chain links TRBV3-1 (or the pseudogene TRBV3-2) with TRBJ2-3; possibly TRBD1 for D (5 bases). V dropped 6 bases and J dropped 4 bases, with 8 bases sitting between them. The germline V gene has CDR1 LGHDT and CDR2 YNNKEL (reference sequence). CDR3 length: 12 amino acids. The CDR3, as DNA: TGTGCCAGCAGGCAGGGCGCAGATACGCAGTATTTT. Residues: CASRQGADTQYF.

The gene calls are TRBV6-5 and TRBJ1-5; no definite D call. Trimming removed 8 bases at V and 6 bases at J, with 14 bases between. CDR1 is MNHEY and CDR2 is SVGAGI in the germline V gene. CDR3 length: 13 residues. The CDR3 region is CASRLDMSQPQHF. DNA of the CDR3: TGTGCCAGCCGTCTTGACATGTCTCAGCCCCAGCATTTT.

The chain combines TRBV5-4 with TRBJ1-6; tentative D call: TRBD1 (5 bases). The V gene lost 1 base and the J gene lost 3 bases, with 14 bases spanning the gap. This CDR3 comprises 17 residues. Per the germline V gene, CDR1 is SGHNT and CDR2 is YYREEE (reference sequence). Written as DNA, the CDR3 is TGTGCCAGCAGCTTGCCACGGACATGGTACTATAATTCACCCCTCCACTTT. It translates to CASSLPRTWYYNSPLHF.

The V gene is TRBV6-2 or TRBV6-3, the J gene TRBJ2-3, with TRBD2 matching 16 bases. The CDR3 runs 19 residues. The germline CDR1 and CDR2 sequences are MNHEY and SVGEGT. Trimming took 0 bases from V and 6 from J; bases not matched to a gene: 9. The CDR3 coding sequence is TGTGCCAGCAGTTACTCCGTGGGACTAGCGGGAGGGCCAAGGGATACGCAGTATTTT. Translation: CASSYSVGLAGGPRDTQYF.

The chain has TRBV24-1 and TRBJ2-5; maybe TRBD1 (5 bases). V was cut by 5 bases and J by 1 base, with 10 bases left in between. The CDR3 has 14 amino acids. Germline CDR1 reads KGHDR; CDR2 reads SFDVKD. The CDR3 loop reads CATSVSRGQETQYF. For the CDR3, the DNA is TGTGCCACCAGTGTTTCTAGGGGCCAAGAGACCCAGTACTTC.

This chain uses TRBV29-1 with TRBJ1-2; D is unresolved. CDR3 length: 12 amino acids. Trimming took off 5 bases at V and 7 bases at J, with 14 bases between the two ends. Germline CDR1 is SQVTM and CDR2 is ANQGSEA. CDR3 nucleotides: TGCAGCGTTTTCGAGCAGGACTTTGGCTACACCTTC. Residues: CSVFEQDFGYTF.

The chain is built from TRBV10-1 and TRBJ2-7, with D possibly matching TRBD1 (5 bases). Trimming pared 6 bases from V and 0 bases from J, leaving 12 bases between. Germline-derived CDR1 and CDR2 are WNHNN and SYGVQD (reference sequence). This CDR3 contains 14 residues. CDR3 in amino acids: CASSDPGNSYEQYF. The CDR3 DNA follows: TGCGCCAGCAGCGACCCAGGGAACTCCTACGAGCAGTACTTC.

The chain has TRBV7-9 and TRBJ1-2, with a weak D call TRBD1 (5 bases). V gave up 5 bases and J gave up 2 bases, with 9 bases separating them. This CDR3 is built from 13 residues. Germline CDR1 reads SEHNR; CDR2 reads FQNEAQ (reference sequence). The DNA for the CDR3 is TGTGCCAGCAGCAAGACAGAGAACTATGGCTACACCTTC. Translation: CASSKTENYGYTF.

The rearrangement links TRBV5-5 to TRBJ1-3, with D uncertain. The CDR3 runs 15 residues. Trimming left V 2 bases short and J 0 bases short, with 9 bases between. CDR1 and CDR2 (germline): SGHKS, YYEKEE (reference sequence). The CDR3 coding sequence is TGTGCCAGCAGCTTCACTGATCTCTCTGGAAACACCATATATTTT. Amino acid sequence: CASSFTDLSGNTIYF.

V is TRBV30 and J is TRBJ2-7, with D maybe TRBD2 (6 bases). The germline V gene has CDR1 GTSNPN and CDR2 SVGIG (reference sequence). The CDR3 loop spans 11 amino acids. V gave up 8 bases and J gave up 5 bases, with 13 bases separating them. The DNA for the CDR3 is TGTGCCGGTTCGGAGGGCCACGAGCAGTACTTC. Translating gives CAGSEGHEQYF.

This clone was seen only once. The genes are TRBV6-5 and TRBJ1-6, with TRBD1 matching 8 bases. The CDR3 sequence is 14 residues long. Germline V gene lookup returns CDR1 MNHEY and CDR2 SVGAGI. Trimming cost V 3 bases and J 16 bases; bases outside gene matches: 11. DNA of the CDR3: TGTGCCAGCAGTTATGATTTCAGGGGGCAACAGCTCCACTTT. Its protein is CASSYDFRGQQLHF.

The count of this clone is one. This chain joins TRBV5-1 and TRBJ2-3, with D hard to call. V was pared by 0 bases and J by 1 base, with 9 bases between. The V gene's germline CDR1 is SGHRS and CDR2 YFSETQ. The CDR3 is 15 residues long. CDR3 amino acids: CASSLGGVGTDTQYF. CDR3 coding DNA: TGCGCCAGCAGCTTGGGCGGAGTGGGCACAGATACGCAGTATTTT.

The chain uses TRBV7-2 and TRBJ2-7; D perhaps matches TRBD2 (6 bases). This CDR3 is 14 amino acids long. Trimming took off 3 bases at V and 0 bases at J, with 9 bases between the two ends. Germline-derived CDR1 and CDR2 are SGHTA and FQGNSA. The CDR3 protein is CASSFGGFSYEQYF. The CDR3 region has the DNA TGTGCCAGCAGCTTTGGAGGGTTCTCCTACGAGCAGTACTTC. The full variable domain, in which reference TRBV7-2 and TRBJ2-7 provide the parts outside the CDR3, is GAGVSQSPSNKVTEKGKDVELRCDPISGHTALYWYRQSLGQGLEFLIYFQGNSAPDKSGLPSDRFSAERTGGSVSTLTIQRTQQEDSAVYLCASSFGGFSYEQYFGPGTRLTVT.

This chain uses TRBV5-1 with TRBJ2-1; D may be TRBD2 (6 bases). Germline CDR1 reads SGHRS; CDR2 reads YFSETQ. The CDR3 has 15 residues. Trimming shortened V by 3 bases and J by 1 base, and 11 bases separated the two germline ends. This chain's CDR3 is CASSYSGTSYNEQFF. CDR3 sequence (DNA): TGCGCCAGCAGCTACTCCGGGACTTCCTACAATGAGCAGTTCTTC.

This clone was detected only a few times. This chain uses TRBV7-9 with TRBJ2-5; 12 bases are a match to TRBD1. Germline V lookup: CDR1 SEHNR, CDR2 FQNEAQ (reference sequence). V trimming: 2 bases; J trimming: 4 bases; junction bases outside the gene matches: 5. This CDR3 has 16 amino acids. CDR3 sequence: CASSLRDRGLGETQYF. The CDR3 DNA reads TGTGCCAGCAGCTTACGGGACAGGGGGCTTGGAGAGACCCAGTACTTC.

The chain combines TRBV7-2 with TRBJ2-5, with D tentatively TRBD2 (7 bases). The CDR3 length is 14 residues. Deletions cut 4 bases from V and 4 bases from J, with 13 bases between. Germline V gene data show CDR1 as SGHTA and CDR2 as FQGNSA. In DNA form, the CDR3 reads TGTGCCAGCAGCTCTTGGGGAGGGGGAGAGACCCAGTACTTC. This encodes CASSSWGGGETQYF.

V usage is TRBV3-1 (or the pseudogene TRBV3-2) and J usage is TRBJ1-1; D is undetermined. The CDR3 extends over 14 amino acids. With 1 base removed from V and 4 bases from J, the gap between germline ends came to 10 bases. CDR1 is LGHDT, CDR2 YNNKEL, per germline (reference sequence). In nucleotides, the CDR3 is TGTGCCAGCAGCCAAGGAGAGGGAGGCACTGAAGCTTTCTTT. Amino acids: CASSQGEGGTEAFF.

The V gene is TRBV25-1, the J gene TRBJ1-6, with 9 positions matching TRBD1. The CDR3 has 14 residues. Germline V gene data show CDR1 as MGHDK and CDR2 as SYGVNS. V lost 3 bases and J lost 9; bases outside the gene matches: 3. For the CDR3, the DNA is TGTGCCAGCAGTGATTACAGGGGGCTTTCACCCCTCCACTTT. Protein product: CASSDYRGLSPLHF.